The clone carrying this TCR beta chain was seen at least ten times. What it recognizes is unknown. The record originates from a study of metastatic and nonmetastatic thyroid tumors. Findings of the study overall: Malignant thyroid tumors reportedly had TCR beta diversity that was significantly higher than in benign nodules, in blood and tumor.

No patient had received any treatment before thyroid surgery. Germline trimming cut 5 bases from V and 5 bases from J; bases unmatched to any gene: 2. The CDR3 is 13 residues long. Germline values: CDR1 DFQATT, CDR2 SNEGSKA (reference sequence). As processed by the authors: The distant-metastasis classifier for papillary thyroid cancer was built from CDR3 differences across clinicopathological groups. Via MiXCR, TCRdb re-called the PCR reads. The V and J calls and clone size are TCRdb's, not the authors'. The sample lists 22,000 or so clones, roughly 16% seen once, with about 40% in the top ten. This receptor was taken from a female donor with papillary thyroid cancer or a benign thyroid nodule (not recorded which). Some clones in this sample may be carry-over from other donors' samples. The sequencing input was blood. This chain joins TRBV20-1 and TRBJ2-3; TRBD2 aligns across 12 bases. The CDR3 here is CSAGGLAGDTQYF. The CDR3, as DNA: TGCAGTGCTGGGGGACTAGCGGGAGATACGCAGTATTTT.